This is a list of T cell receptor beta chains from one sample in a study of T cells in Graves' hyperthyroidism and ophthalmopathy. TCRdb itself ran the multiplex PCR reads through MiXCR, one entry per CDR3 protein. The repertoire holds around 800,000 distinct CDR3 sequences, with 35% to 40% as singletons. Sequenced input: blood. Receptors originate from a man in his late teens or twenties with Graves' hyperthyroidism. Each CDR3 is given with its conserved first and last residue. Each record gives: V gene, CDR3 length, D gene, clone size, J gene, CDR3 DNA, CDR3 protein. The D gene is left open where the match is weak. The size entry is marked missing in some rows and otherwise reads once, few, many or a size class.

TRBV5-5	15	NA	NA	TRBJ1-1	TGTGCCAGCAGCTTGGAACCAGGCATGAACACTGAAGCTTTCTTT	CASSLEPGMNTEAFF
TRBV10-3	15	NA	many	TRBJ1-1	TGTGCCATGAAGGGGCAGTTAACCATGAACACTGAAGCTTTCTTT	CAMKGQLTMNTEAFF
TRBV29-1	14	NA	NA	TRBJ2-7	TGCAGCGTTATGCGGGGAGGAACGACCTACGAGCAGTACTTC	CSVMRGGTTYEQYF
TRBV6-5	13	NA	NA	TRBJ1-6	TGTGCCAGCAGTTACACCCCGGGGGAGGCCCTCCACTTT	CASSYTPGEALHF
TRBV7-8	16	TRBD1	many	TRBJ1-5	TGTGCCAGCAGCTCTACGACAGGGGGCCTTGGGCAGCCCCAGCATTTT	CASSSTTGGLGQPQHF
TRBV7-3	16	TRBD2	NA	TRBJ2-2	TGTGCCAGCAGCTTAATGCTAGCGGGAAGTACCGGGGAGCTGTTTTTT	CASSLMLAGSTGELFF
TRBV29-1	13	NA	NA	TRBJ2-2	TGCAGTGCCTCAGGGGCCGGGGCCGGGGAGCTGTTTTTT	CSASGAGAGELFF
TRBV6-1	15	NA	few	TRBJ1-6	TGTGCCAGCTCCGCGGTGCTCATAGGGGATTCACCCCTCCACTTT	CASSAVLIGDSPLHF
TRBV10-3	12	NA	NA	TRBJ2-2	TGTGCCATACTAGCGAACACCGGGGAGCTGTTTTTT	CAILANTGELFF
TRBV4-3	15	TRBD1	NA	TRBJ2-7	TGCGCCAGCAGCCAAGGGCAGGACAGGACCTACGAGCAGTACTTC	CASSQGQDRTYEQYF
TRBV11-1	15	TRBD1	many	TRBJ2-5	TGTGCCAGCAGCGCCCTACAGGGGCCGAAAGAGACCCAGTACTTC	CASSALQGPKETQYF
TRBV12-5	13	NA	NA	TRBJ1-1	TGTGCTAGTGGTTTGACGGAGAACACTGAAGCTTTCTTT	CASGLTENTEAFF
TRBV5-1	13	NA	few	TRBJ2-3	TGCGCCAGCAGCCCGACAGTCACAGATACGCAGTATTTT	CASSPTVTDTQYF
TRBV28	15	NA	few	TRBJ2-7	TGTGCCAGCAGTTTAGGCCCACCAGGGGATTCCGAGCAGTACTTC	CASSLGPPGDSEQYF
TRBV20-1	17	NA	NA	TRBJ1-5	TGCAGTGCTAACTTCCTGCACGACAGAGATAGCAATCAGCCCCAGCATTTT	CSANFLHDRDSNQPQHF
TRBV7-8	13	TRBD1	NA	TRBJ1-1	TGTGCCCTCCGGGACAGGGCCTACACTGAAGCTTTCTTT	CALRDRAYTEAFF
TRBV13	14	NA	NA	TRBJ1-1	TGTGCCAGCAGCCCGAAAGACCAAAACACTGAAGCTTTCTTT	CASSPKDQNTEAFF
TRBV29-1	13	TRBD2	NA	TRBJ2-5	TGCAGCGTCCGGGGGGGCCCACAAGAGACCCAGTACTTC	CSVRGGPQETQYF
TRBV7-2	14	TRBD1	NA	TRBJ2-7	TGTGCCGGCAGCGCCGGGACAGGGTTCTACGAGCAGTACTTC	CAGSAGTGFYEQYF
TRBV4-2	15	TRBD2	few	TRBJ2-5	TGTGCCAGCAGCCAAGAACTAGCGGGGCAAGAGACCCAGTACTTC	CASSQELAGQETQYF
TRBV5-1	13	TRBD1	few	TRBJ2-7	TGCGCCAGCAACCCGGGACAGTCCTACGAGCAGTACTTC	CASNPGQSYEQYF
TRBV12-3/TRBV12-4	14	NA	NA	TRBJ2-7	TGTGCCAGCAAAAGTGCAGGGGCCCACTACGAGCAGTACTTC	CASKSAGAHYEQYF
TRBV10-3	14	NA	NA	TRBJ1-2	TGTGCCATCAGGGACATGGTGATGGACTATGGCTACACCTTC	CAIRDMVMDYGYTF
TRBV5-6	14	TRBD1	few	TRBJ2-7	TGTGCCAGCAGCTTGAGGGGACAGTCCTTGGAGCAGTACTTC	CASSLRGQSLEQYF
TRBV24-1	15	NA	many	TRBJ2-5	TGTGCCACCAGTGATTTAGAAAGGGACCAAGAGACCCAGTACTTC	CATSDLERDQETQYF
TRBV6-5	15	NA	NA	TRBJ2-6	TGTGCCAGCACGAAATGGCTCTCTGGGGCCAACGTCCTGACTTTC	CASTKWLSGANVLTF
TRBV7-3	15	TRBD1	NA	TRBJ1-2	TGTGCCAGCAGCCCCCTGGGACAGGGCCAAGGGGGCTACACCTTC	CASSPLGQGQGGYTF
TRBV5-4	15	TRBD2	many	TRBJ2-5	TGTGCCAGCAGCTTGGGGCGGGGGGGTTTAGAGACCCAGTACTTC	CASSLGRGGLETQYF
TRBV7-2	14	TRBD1	few	TRBJ1-1	TGTGCCAGCACCCGGACAGGGAGTCACACTGAAGCTTTCTTT	CASTRTGSHTEAFF
TRBV20-1	15	NA	few	TRBJ2-7	TGCAGTGCTAGATCTGCCTTGGGCAGCTCCTACGAGCAGTACTTC	CSARSALGSSYEQYF
TRBV2	15	TRBD2	once	TRBJ2-1	TGTGCCAGCAGTGGTAGCGGGGCCCTTGAGGATGAGCAGTTCTTC	CASSGSGALEDEQFF
TRBV11-1	16	NA	few	TRBJ1-5	TGTGCCAGCAGCTCCACGGACACTTATAGCAATCAGCCCCAGCATTTT	CASSSTDTYSNQPQHF
TRBV5-1	14	TRBD1	NA	TRBJ2-7	TGCGCCAGCGCCACCGGGACAGCCGCCTACGAGCAGTACTTC	CASATGTAAYEQYF
TRBV25-1	13	NA	many	TRBJ2-2	TGTGCCAGCAGTGGCTTCTACACCGGGGAGCTGTTTTTT	CASSGFYTGELFF
TRBV2	13	NA	NA	TRBJ2-2	TGTGCCAGCAGTGAATCCGGGGCCGGGGAGCTGTTTTTT	CASSESGAGELFF
TRBV20-1	14	NA	NA	TRBJ2-7	TGCAGTGCCCTTCCAGCCGGGAACGTCTGCGAGCAGTACTTC	CSALPAGNVCEQYF
TRBV15	14	NA	many	TRBJ1-3	TGTGCCACCAGCAGAGACAGGGGAAAGAACACCATATATTTT	CATSRDRGKNTIYF
TRBV7-2	12	NA	many	TRBJ2-7	TGTGCCAGCAGCTTTTCCGCCTACGAGCAGTACTTC	CASSFSAYEQYF
TRBV9	15	NA	NA	TRBJ1-2	TGTGCCAGCAGGGGGGGAGGGGTTGGCAACTATGGCTACACCTTC	CASRGGGVGNYGYTF
TRBV12-3/TRBV12-4	16	NA	NA	TRBJ1-2	TGTGCCAGCAGTTCGGTTCAGACCCCGCGGGTCCATGGCTACACCTTC	CASSSVQTPRVHGYTF
TRBV11-1	17	TRBD1	NA	TRBJ1-3	TGTGCCAGCAGCTTAGGATGGGACAGCGGCTCTGGAAACACCATATATTTT	CASSLGWDSGSGNTIYF
TRBV6-1	18	NA	NA	TRBJ1-3	TGTGCCAGCAGTGGGGTCAGGGGCCTCGGATACTCTGGAAACACCATATATTTT	CASSGVRGLGYSGNTIYF
TRBV2	14	NA	NA	TRBJ1-3	TGTGCCAGTAGAATAGGGGGTCGTGGCTACACCATATATTTT	CASRIGGRGYTIYF
TRBV7-9	16	NA	NA	TRBJ2-2	TGTGCCAGCAGCGGTCCTAGTGTACCGAACACCGGGGAGCTGTTTTTT	CASSGPSVPNTGELFF
TRBV6-6	12	NA	many	TRBJ1-2	TGTGCCAGCACCCAGGCAGGGGTTGGCTACACCTTC	CASTQAGVGYTF
TRBV7-2	14	NA	NA	TRBJ1-2	TGTGCCAGCAGCTTAGGGCTGACAGAAAAAGGCTACACCTTC	CASSLGLTEKGYTF
TRBV12-3/TRBV12-4	15	NA	many	TRBJ1-5	TGTGCCAGCAGCGGGGGGGGAGCGAGCAATCAGCCCCAGCATTTT	CASSGGGASNQPQHF
TRBV20-1	14	NA	few	TRBJ2-7	TGCAGTGCCCGTAGCGGCTTCAAGTCCTACGAGCAGTACTTC	CSARSGFKSYEQYF
TRBV20-1	14	TRBD2	once	TRBJ2-5	TGCAGTGCACGGACTAGCGGGGGCCAGGGGACCCAGTACTTC	CSARTSGGQGTQYF
TRBV12-3/TRBV12-4	15	NA	NA	TRBJ2-7	TGTGCCAGCAGTTTAGTGGTGCAGTTACCCTACGAGCAGTACTTC	CASSLVVQLPYEQYF
TRBV19	14	NA	many	TRBJ2-7	TGTGCCAGTAGTATTGGCAGGTCCTTCGGCGAGCAGTACTTC	CASSIGRSFGEQYF
TRBV29-1	11	TRBD1	NA	TRBJ1-5	TGCAGCACAGGGGGGGATCAGCCCCAGCATTTT	CSTGGDQPQHF
TRBV6-5	15	TRBD1	few	TRBJ1-2	TGTGCCAGCAGTGCGACTACGGGACAGGGATTTGGCGACACCTTC	CASSATTGQGFGDTF
TRBV10-3	15	TRBD1	NA	TRBJ1-5	TGTGCCACCCGCAAGGGACAGGGATCAAATCAGCCCCAGCATTTT	CATRKGQGSNQPQHF